These 4 T cell receptor beta chains were all obtained from the same sample, sequenced in a study of T cell changes during pregnancy in multiple sclerosis. TCRdb's table, derived via immunoSEQ multiplex PCR, lists solely in-frame clones and lacks some. The table includes 30,000 to 45,000 clones, about 88% detected once. The sample consisted of CD4+ T cells from peripheral blood mononuclear cells, taken before pregnancy. These TCRs come from a female donor with multiple sclerosis, enrolled in a pregnancy study.

This chain connects TRBV7-2 to TRBJ1-1; TRBD1 matches 7 bases. The CDR3 is 13 residues long. V dropped 5 bases and J dropped 5; count of bases not matched to a gene: 5. The germline gives CDR1 SGHTA, CDR2 FQGNSA. The CDR3 nucleotides read TGTGCCAGCAGCCTGACAGGGCGGACTGAAGCTTTCTTT. Residues: CASSLTGRTEAFF.

V gene TRBV6-1 combines with J gene TRBJ2-7, with 9 bases that match TRBD2. V lost 3 bases and J lost 5; bases outside the gene matches: 8. Germline V gene lookup returns CDR1 MNHNS and CDR2 SASEGT. The CDR3 contains 15 residues. CDR3 protein: CASSETLAGGNEQYF. The CDR3, as DNA: TGTGCCAGCAGTGAGACACTAGCGGGTGGAAACGAGCAGTACTTC.

The chain combines TRBV9 with TRBJ1-1; TRBD1 matches 7 bases. Trimming took 3 bases from V and 3 from J; bases not matched to a gene: 5. This CDR3 contains 14 residues. Per the germline V gene, CDR1 is SGDLS and CDR2 is YYNGEE. CDR3 residues: CASSDTGVDTEAFF. CDR3 nucleotide sequence: TGTGCCAGCAGCGACACAGGGGTGGACACTGAAGCTTTCTTT.

The chain uses TRBV21-1 and TRBJ2-1; the D call in the table, TRBD2, was not verified against the DNA. TRBV21-1 is a pseudogene segment. The CDR3 runs 12 residues. The CDR3 nucleotides are TGTGCCAGAACAACCGGAGGCAATGAGCAGTTCTTC. This gives the protein CARTTGGNEQFF.